This T cell receptor beta chain was identified in a study of naive and memory T cell subsets (dated 2017 in TCRdb). With regard to the full study: Sorted naive and memory T cell subsets from peripheral blood were analyzed in the study using a UMI-based, open-source pipeline for TCR alpha and beta sequencing. IgG serology results and the functional CMV T cell responses were in complete agreement. RNA was DNase-treated and reverse transcribed with TCR constant-region primers, mostly using SuperScript III. What the study reported, not specific to this receptor: Clonotypes were defined as single alpha or beta chain sequences, not paired alpha/beta receptors. The repertoire findings for the naive and memory subsets could not be validated against a ground truth because none was available. RNA-based TCR counts may be affected by expression changes linked to T cell activation and differentiation. A power law was followed by TCR abundance, with an exponent that differed between naive and memory subsets but was consistent across the three individuals. A few larger clonotypes were present in naive repertoires, particularly the CD8 repertoires, and these clonotypes were possibly memory cells re-expressing CD45RA. In both CD4 and CD8 cells, going from naive through CM, EM and EMRA, the Gini index went up while Shannon and inverse Simpson diversity went down. Following error correction, more than 95% of naive TCR sequences occurred only once, which made naive abundance distributions much steeper than those of memory subsets.

V lost 6 bases and J lost 10 bases; the stretch between them is 16 bases long. Inclusive of the bounding cysteine and phenylalanine, the CDR3 is 13 residues long. The only DNA kept is the CDR3, 39 bases in frame from the first base. According to the germline V gene (reference sequence), CDR1 reads MNHNY and CDR2 reads SVGAGI. Receptor amplification or capture employed UMI-ligation and nested PCR. The beta constant-region primer consisted of an equimolar mixture of two oligonucleotides that together covered TRBC1 and TRBC2. T4 RNA ligase 1 ligated a single-stranded oligonucleotide carrying the SP2 primer and a 12-nucleotide UMI to the cDNA 3' end. The ligated cDNA went through four rounds of PCR with nested alpha and beta constant-region primers together with the SP2 primer. Incubation of the ligation reaction was carried out at 16 degrees C for roughly 19-24 hours. To avoid over-amplification, PCR2 was usually performed as a SYBR Green qPCR and halted once a predetermined threshold was reached. Every purification after the first one was done using Agencourt AMPure XP magnetic beads. Library quantification was done by Qubit, followed by a TapeStation check on which the main peak was expected at around 650 bp. Sequencing of the pooled libraries was done on an Illumina MiSeq using v2 2x251 paired-end kits, which typically yielded about 0.85-2 million reads per sample. Each sample was pooled at around 4 nM, and about 5-7% PhiX was included to help cluster recognition. The source study handled its data this way. FASTQ reads processed by Demultiplexor were assigned V and J genes by Decombinator through tag matching that tolerated a single base-pair mismatch. Collapsinator relied on UMIs to fix sequencing errors as well as frequency errors caused by PCR heterogeneity. TCRs were translated and CDR3s were extracted from the conserved cysteine to the FGXG phenylalanine by CDR3Translator, with non-productive sequences being flagged. Gini, Shannon entropy and inverse Simpson indices were calculated on repertoires subsampled to equal numbers of UMI-defined TCRs. Within the linear range, a power law was fitted to clonotype abundance distributions using maximum likelihood. When run on a single naive CD8 sample, MIGEC and the pipeline yielded similar UMI counts, similar unique TCR numbers and similar clonal distributions. One analysis removed from the naive repertoire any naive TCRs that were also present in any memory subset from the same donor. The repertoires were searched for around 7,000 CMV-associated CDR3 sequences that had been compiled from VDJdb and a published dataset. TCRdb reran the public reads through fastp at Q25 and MiXCR, keeping productive beta chains. All rows with the same CDR3 protein become a single entry with the most common DNA and genes. The V and J calls here are based on TCRdb, not the publication. Counted in this sample were some 150,000 distinct CDR3 sequences; approximately 17% of them appeared once. Jointly, the top ten make up about 0.14% of the sample.

The sample holds a few counts of this clonotype. Its antigen is still unknown. Base qualities were left out, and no much larger clone turns up one base away. TCR alpha and beta chain libraries were amplified separately from the second PCR step onward. Donor CMV status was determined by IFNgamma production from CD4+ T cells after overnight stimulation of fresh PBMCs with CMV viral lysate. CD4 T cells were positively selected with Miltenyi beads, followed by positive selection of CD8 T cells from the CD4-negative fraction. After staining for CD3, CD4, CD8, CD45RA, CD27 and a live/dead dye, cells were sorted on a BD Aria II into four subsets based on CD45RA and CD27. Blood came from a few healthy volunteers, each fractionated into CD4 and CD8 T cells and then into four differentiation subsets. Roughly 120 ml of peripheral blood was collected from each donor, and PBMC were isolated by Ficoll-Paque PLUS density-gradient centrifugation. Sorted cells were lysed in RLT buffer, and RNA was extracted with a Qiagen RNeasy kit and stored at -80°C.

Sequencing used naive CD4+ T cells from blood. What the cell subset or site label conveys for this sample: naive T cells, CD45RA high CD27+. The source is a human donor in good health. The chain couples TRBV6-6 to TRBJ2-4; the D gene could be either TRBD1 or TRBD2, each agreeing at 5 bases. The sequence in DNA is TGTGCCAGCAGGACCGGGACGTCGGAAATTCAGTACTTC. Translated, this gives CASRTGTSEIQYF.